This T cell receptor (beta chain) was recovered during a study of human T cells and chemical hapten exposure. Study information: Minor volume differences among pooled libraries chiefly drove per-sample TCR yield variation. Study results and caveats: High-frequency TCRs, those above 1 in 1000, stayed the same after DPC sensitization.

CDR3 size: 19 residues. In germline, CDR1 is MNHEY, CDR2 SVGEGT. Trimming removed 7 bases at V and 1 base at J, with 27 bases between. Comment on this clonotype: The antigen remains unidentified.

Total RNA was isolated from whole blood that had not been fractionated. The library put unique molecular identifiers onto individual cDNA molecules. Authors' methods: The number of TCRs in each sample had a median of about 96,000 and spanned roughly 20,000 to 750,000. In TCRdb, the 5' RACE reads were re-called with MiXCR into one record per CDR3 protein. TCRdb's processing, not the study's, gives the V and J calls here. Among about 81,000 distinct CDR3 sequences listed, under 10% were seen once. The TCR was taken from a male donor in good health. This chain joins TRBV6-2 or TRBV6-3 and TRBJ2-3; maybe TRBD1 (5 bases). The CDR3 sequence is CASTDALYKTEDGTDTQYF. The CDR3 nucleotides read TGTGCCAGCACCGACGCACTTTACAAGACAGAGGATGGCACAGATACGCAGTATTTT.